One sample yielded the 7 T cell receptor beta chains listed below, sequenced in a study of T cells in Graves' hyperthyroidism and ophthalmopathy. Researchers took RNA transcripts and amplified the TCR beta CDR3 regions from them. The TCR CDR3 was amplified in a first-round RT-PCR using the HTBI primer set. One entry per CDR3 protein results from TCRdb running MiXCR on the multiplex PCR reads. The table lists over 650,000 distinct CDR3 sequences, about 45% of them singletons. What was sequenced was peripheral blood or thyroid tissue (not recorded which). These receptors were taken from an adult man with Graves' disease, either hyperthyroidism or ophthalmopathy (not recorded which).

This clonotype was seen more than once but under ten times. The V and J genes are TRBV2 and TRBJ1-1; D gene uncertain. The V and J ends lost 6 bases and 0 bases respectively, with 11 bases between them. The CDR3 loop spans 14 amino acids. CDR1 SNHLY and CDR2 FYNNEI come from the germline V gene. This CDR3 reads CASRVGQMNTEAFF. The CDR3 nucleotides are TGTGCCAGCAGAGTCGGGCAGATGAACACTGAAGCTTTCTTT.

The rearrangement uses TRBV20-1 and TRBJ1-1; D remains unclear. Germline values: CDR1 DFQATT, CDR2 SNEGSKA (reference sequence). CDR3 length equals 12 residues. CDR3 protein: CSLDRGNTEAFF. In nucleotides, the CDR3 is TGCAGCTTGGATAGAGGAAACACTGAAGCTTTCTTT.

The chain employs TRBV29-1 and TRBJ1-2; 7 bases map to TRBD1. V was clipped by 8 bases and J by 9 bases; unmatched bases: 18. CDR1 is SQVTM, CDR2 ANQGSEA, per germline. This CDR3 has 14 residues. This CDR3 reads CSFAPRGQGVSYTF. The CDR3 bases are TGCAGCTTTGCCCCGAGAGGGCAGGGGGTGAGCTACACCTTC.

This clonotype has at least ten counts. V gene TRBV10-3 combines with J gene TRBJ1-1; D is possibly TRBD1 (6 bases). The CDR3 runs to 13 residues. The germline V gene encodes CDR1 ENHRY and CDR2 SYGVKD. The CDR3 region has the DNA TGTGCAAGTGGGGGGCGTGGGAACACTGAAGCTTTCTTT. It codes for CASGGRGNTEAFF.

This clonotype has ten or more counts. The V gene is TRBV19, the J gene TRBJ1-6; 7 bases map to TRBD1. The CDR3 is made up of 13 amino acids. Germline lookup yields CDR1 LNHDA and CDR2 SQIVND (reference sequence). Trimming removed 9 bases from V and 8 bases from J; junction bases left unmatched: 7. In nucleotides, the CDR3 is TGTGCCAGCAACAGGGGTGGGGATTCACCCCTCCACTTT. The encoded protein is CASNRGGDSPLHF.

In its sample, this clonotype was seen many times. The chain links TRBV29-1 to TRBJ1-4; TRBD1 might be the D (5 bases). Per the germline V gene, CDR1 is SQVTM and CDR2 is ANQGSEA. V lost 2 bases to trimming and J lost 7 bases, with 11 bases between them. CDR3 length equals 13 residues. The CDR3, as DNA: TGCAGCGTTGAAATCCCGACAGTTGAAAAACTGTTTTTT. This gives the protein CSVEIPTVEKLFF.

The J gene is TRBJ1-2, the V gene TRBV20-1; unclear D gene. Germline CDR1 is DFQATT and CDR2 is SNEGSKA (reference sequence). This CDR3 has 13 residues. The V and J ends lost 0 bases and 8 bases respectively, with 13 bases between them. CDR3 amino acids: CSARDNSDGGYTF. CDR3 DNA sequence: TGCAGTGCTAGAGATAACTCCGACGGGGGCTACACCTTC.